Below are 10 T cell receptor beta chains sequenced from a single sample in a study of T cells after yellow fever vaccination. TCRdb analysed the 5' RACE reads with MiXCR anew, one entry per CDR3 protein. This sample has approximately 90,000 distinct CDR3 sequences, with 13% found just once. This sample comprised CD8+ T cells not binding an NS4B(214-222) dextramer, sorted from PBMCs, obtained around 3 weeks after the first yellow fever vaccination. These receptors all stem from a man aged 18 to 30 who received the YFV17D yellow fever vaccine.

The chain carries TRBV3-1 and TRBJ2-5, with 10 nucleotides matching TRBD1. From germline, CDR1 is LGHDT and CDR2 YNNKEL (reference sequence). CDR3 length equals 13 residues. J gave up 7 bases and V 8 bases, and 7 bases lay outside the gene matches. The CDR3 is CASAGTGVWTQYF. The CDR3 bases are TGTGCCAGCGCCGGGACAGGGGTGTGGACCCAGTACTTC.

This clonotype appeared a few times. Here the CDR3 reads CASSQDIRETQYF. The CDR3 DNA is TGCGCCAGCAGCCAAGATATTAGAGAGACCCAGTACTTC. The rearrangement uses TRBV4-1 and TRBJ2-5; D not resolved. This CDR3 is 13 amino acids long. Germline V gene lookup returns CDR1 MGHRA and CDR2 YSYEKL. The V gene lost 0 bases and the J gene lost 4 bases, with 6 bases spanning the gap.

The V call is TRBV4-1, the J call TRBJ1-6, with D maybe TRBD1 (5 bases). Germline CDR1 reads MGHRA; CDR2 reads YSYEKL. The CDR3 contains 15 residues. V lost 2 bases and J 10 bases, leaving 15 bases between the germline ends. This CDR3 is CASSQSGRAGSPLHF. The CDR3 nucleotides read TGCGCCAGCAGCCAAAGCGGCAGGGCAGGGTCACCCCTCCACTTT.

CDR3: CASKSGNQPQHF. The CDR3 DNA reads as TGTGCCAGTAAGTCCGGCAATCAGCCCCAGCATTTT. The chain recombines TRBV19 with TRBJ1-5; D gene unclear. V lost 7 bases to trimming and J lost 2 bases, with 6 bases between them. The CDR3 totals 12 residues. The V gene's germline CDR1 is LNHDA and CDR2 SQIVND (reference sequence).

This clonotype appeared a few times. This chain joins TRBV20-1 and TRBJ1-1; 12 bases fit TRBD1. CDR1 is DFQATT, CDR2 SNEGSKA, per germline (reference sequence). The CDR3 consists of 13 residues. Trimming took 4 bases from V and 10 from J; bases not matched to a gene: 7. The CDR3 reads CSATIGTGGIAFF. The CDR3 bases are TGCAGTGCTACCATTGGGACAGGGGGCATAGCTTTCTTT.

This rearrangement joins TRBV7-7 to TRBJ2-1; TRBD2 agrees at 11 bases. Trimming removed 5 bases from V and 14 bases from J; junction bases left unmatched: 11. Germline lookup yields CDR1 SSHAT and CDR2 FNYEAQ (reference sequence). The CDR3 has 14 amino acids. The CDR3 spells CASSTTSGGKAEFF. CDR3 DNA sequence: TGTGCCAGCAGCACAACTAGCGGGGGAAAGGCGGAGTTCTTC.

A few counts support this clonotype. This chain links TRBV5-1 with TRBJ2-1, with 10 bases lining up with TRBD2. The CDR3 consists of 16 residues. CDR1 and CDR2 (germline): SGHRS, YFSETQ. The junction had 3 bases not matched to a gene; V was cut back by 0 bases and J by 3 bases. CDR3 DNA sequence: TGCGCCAGCAGCTTGGAACTAGCGGGGAACTACAATGAGCAGTTCTTC. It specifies CASSLELAGNYNEQFF.

CDR3 amino acids: CASSFLGLSAKNIQYF. Written as DNA, the CDR3 is TGTGCCAGTAGTTTCCTCGGCCTTTCAGCCAAAAACATTCAGTACTTC. The chain is built from TRBV19 and TRBJ2-4; D is unclear. The CDR3 contains 16 residues. Germline V gives CDR1 LNHDA, CDR2 SQIVND (reference sequence). V lost 5 bases to trimming and J lost 0 bases, with 14 bases between them.

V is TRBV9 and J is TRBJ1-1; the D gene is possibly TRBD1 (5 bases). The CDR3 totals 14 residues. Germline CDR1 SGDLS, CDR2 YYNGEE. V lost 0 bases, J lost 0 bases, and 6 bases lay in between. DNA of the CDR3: TGTGCCAGCAGCGTAGCCAGGGTGAACACTGAAGCTTTCTTT. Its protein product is CASSVARVNTEAFF.

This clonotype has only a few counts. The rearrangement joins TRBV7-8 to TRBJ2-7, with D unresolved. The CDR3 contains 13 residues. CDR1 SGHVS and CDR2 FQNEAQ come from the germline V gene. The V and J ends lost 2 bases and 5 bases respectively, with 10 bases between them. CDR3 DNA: TGTGCCAGCAGCTTAATAGGTCACGACGAGCAGTACGTC. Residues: CASSLIGHDEQYV.